These T cell receptor beta chains were read from a single sample in a study of blood T cell repertoires in COVID-19. Sequenced by immunoSEQ multiplex PCR; TCRdb stores in-frame clones only, minus some. Here the sample spans under 8,000 clones, 75% to 90% being singletons. Sequencing was carried out using peripheral blood. These receptors were taken from a man older than 75 with active COVID-19. The CDR3 runs from the conserved cysteine through the conserved F or W. D genes are given only for firm matches. Expanded clones get a size class; other rows say once, few or many, or leave the size out.

>-|TRBV2|TRBJ2-1|-
CASSARQGRSYNEQFF
TGTGCCAGCAGTGCGCGGCAGGGAAGGTCCTACAATGAGCAGTTCTTC
>TRBD2|TRBV19|TRBJ2-1|-
CASSVSGRGNEQFF
TGTGCCAGTAGCGTGAGCGGGAGGGGGAATGAGCAGTTCTTC
>TRBD1|TRBV19|TRBJ2-2|-
CASSQWDRGTGELFF
TGTGCCAGTAGTCAATGGGACAGGGGCACCGGGGAGCTGTTTTTT
>TRBD2|TRBV28|TRBJ2-7|-
CAGATSGSYEQYF
TGTGCCGGGGCGACTAGCGGGAGCTACGAGCAGTACTTC
>TRBD1|TRBV29-1|TRBJ1-2|-
CSVRVDRVSGYTF
TGCAGCGTTCGGGTAGACAGGGTGTCTGGCTACACCTTC
>-|TRBV7-2|TRBJ1-1|once
CASSFAGATEAFF
TGTGCCAGCAGCTTCGCCGGAGCAACCGAAGCTTTCTTT
>-|TRBV3-1/TRBV3-2|TRBJ1-1|-
CASSQGQMNTEAFF
TGTGCCAGCAGCCAAGGGCAGATGAACACTGAAGCTTTCTTT
>TRBD2|TRBV3-1/TRBV3-2|TRBJ2-2|once
CASSQDWPSGRGQGGELFF
TGTGCCAGCAGCCAAGATTGGCCTAGCGGGAGGGGACAGGGCGGGGAGCTGTTTTTT
>-|TRBV6-1|TRBJ2-7|-
CASSEQGRTYEQYF
TGTGCCAGCAGTGAGCAGGGGCGGACCTACGAGCAGTACTTC
>TRBD1|TRBV11-3|TRBJ2-5|-
CASSLGGTVQETQYF
TGTGCCAGCAGCTTAGGGGGGACAGTACAAGAGACCCAGTACTTC
>-|TRBV3-1/TRBV3-2|TRBJ2-1|-
CASSLLYNEQFF
TGTGCCAGCAGCCTTCTATACAATGAGCAGTTCTTC
>-|TRBV23-1|TRBJ2-1|-
CAVAAHGYNEQFF
TGCGCCGTAGCCGCCCATGGATACAATGAGCAGTTCTTC
>-|TRBV9|TRBJ2-3|-
CASSVVTDTQYF
TGTGCCAGCAGCGTAGTAACAGATACGCAGTATTTT
>-|TRBV21-1|TRBJ1-6|-
CASSKVARSTHF
TGTGCCAGCAGCAAAGTGGCCCGCAGTACCCACTTT
>-|TRBV11-2|TRBJ2-7|-
CASSLDSGGEQYF
TGTGCCAGCAGCTTAGACTCTGGAGGCGAGCAGTACTTC
>-|TRBV28|TRBJ1-6|once
CASSLLSGGESHF
TGTGCCAGCAGTTTATTGTCCGGGGGGGAAAGCCACTTT
>TRBD2|TRBV4-1|TRBJ2-3|-
CASSPKSETSGRRRTQYF
TGCGCCAGCAGCCCGAAAAGTGAGACTAGCGGGAGAAGACGTACGCAGTATTTT
>-|TRBV11-2|TRBJ2-1|-
CASNRVDYNEQFF
TGTGCCAGCAACAGGGTAGACTACAATGAGCAGTTCTTC
>-|TRBV5-4|TRBJ1-1|-
CASSLAGIKTEAFF
TGTGCCAGCAGCTTGGCCGGGATTAAAACTGAAGCTTTCTTT
>TRBD2|TRBV19|TRBJ2-3|once
CASMLAGEGTQYF
TGTGCCAGTATGCTAGCGGGAGAGGGCACGCAGTATTTT
>-|TRBV30|TRBJ2-7|-
CAWSRVTANYEQYF
TGTGCCTGGAGTCGGGTCACCGCAAATTACGAGCAGTACTTC
>TRBD1|TRBV9|TRBJ1-4|-
CASSLDRGNEKLFF
TGTGCCAGCAGCCTGGACAGGGGAAATGAAAAACTGTTTTTT
>-|TRBV19|TRBJ2-2|-
CASSTGVPGELFF
TGTGCCAGTAGCACAGGTGTCCCCGGGGAGCTGTTTTTT
>TRBD1|TRBV4-3|TRBJ2-1|-
CASSQDFARGNEQFF
TGCGCCAGCAGCCAAGATTTCGCCAGGGGGAATGAGCAGTTCTTC
>-|TRBV6-2/TRBV6-3|TRBJ1-1|-
CASSYSMARGVMNTEAFF
TGTGCCAGCAGTTACTCGATGGCCAGGGGCGTCATGAACACTGAAGCTTTCTTT
>-|TRBV27|TRBJ2-5|-
CASSTSGETQYF
TGTGCCAGCAGTACCTCGGGAGAGACCCAGTACTTC
>-|TRBV18|TRBJ1-3|-
CASSMDSLTGNTIYF
TGTGCCAGCTCAATGGACAGTCTAACTGGAAACACCATATATTTT
>TRBD2|TRBV3-1/TRBV3-2|TRBJ2-2|-
CASSPEPAGVTGELFF
TGTGCCAGCAGCCCCGAGCCAGCGGGGGTCACCGGGGAGCTGTTTTTT
>TRBD1|TRBV4-3|TRBJ2-1|-
CASSQVRTGPGEQFF
TGCGCCAGCAGCCAAGTAAGGACAGGGCCTGGGGAGCAGTTCTTC
>-|TRBV9|TRBJ1-4|-
CASSVGRGATNEKLFF
TGTGCCAGCAGCGTAGGTAGGGGTGCAACTAATGAAAAACTGTTTTTT
>TRBD1|TRBV7-9|TRBJ1-5|few
CASSSSTGGQPQHF
TGTGCCAGCAGCTCTTCGACAGGGGGTCAGCCCCAGCATTTT
>-|TRBV7-2|TRBJ2-7|-
CASSLAPGSLERYEQYF
TGTGCCAGCAGCTTAGCGCCAGGGTCTTTGGAGCGCTACGAGCAGTACTTC
>TRBD1|TRBV5-1|TRBJ1-2|few
CASSRTGTGYGYTF
TGCGCCAGCAGCCGTACCGGGACAGGCTATGGCTACACCTTC
>-|TRBV28|TRBJ2-7|-
CASSLRSRYEQYF
TGTGCCAGCAGTTTAAGGTCCAGGTACGAGCAGTACTTC
>-|TRBV6-6|TRBJ2-3|-
CASIPLGVSTDTQYF
TGTGCCAGCATTCCGCTAGGGGTCTCCACAGATACGCAGTATTTT
>TRBD1|TRBV15|TRBJ2-2|-
CATSRDGGQGAIGELFF
TGTGCCACCAGCAGAGATGGGGGACAGGGGGCGATCGGGGAGCTGTTTTTT
>TRBD2|TRBV7-3|TRBJ2-3|-
CASSFGLAGGTSTDTQYF
TGTGCCAGCAGCTTTGGTCTAGCGGGAGGGACTAGCACAGATACGCAGTATTTT
>TRBD2|TRBV11-2|TRBJ2-7|-
CASRLAGGLSYEQYF
TGTGCCAGCAGGCTAGCGGGAGGCCTCTCCTACGAGCAGTACTTC
>-|TRBV6-5|TRBJ1-1|-
CASSLQGTLNTEAFF
TGTGCCAGCAGCCTACAGGGAACCCTGAACACTGAAGCTTTCTTT
>-|TRBV3-1/TRBV3-2|TRBJ1-6|-
CASSHGRWNSPLHF
TGTGCCAGCAGCCATGGCAGGTGGAATTCACCCCTCCACTTT
>-|TRBV28|TRBJ1-2|-
CASSFTLGTSHGYTF
TGTGCCAGCAGTTTTACGCTCGGGACATCCCATGGCTACACCTTC
>TRBD1|TRBV7-7|TRBJ2-2|-
CASSLAGQGAGELFF
TGTGCTAGCAGCTTAGCTGGACAGGGGGCCGGGGAGCTGTTTTTT
>TRBD1|TRBV5-4|TRBJ1-1|-
CASSSPGGENTEAFF
TGTGCCAGCAGCTCTCCAGGGGGCGAGAACACTGAAGCTTTCTTT
>TRBD1|TRBV3-1/TRBV3-2|TRBJ1-1|-
CASSQPGQGKGEAFF
TGTGCCAGCAGCCAACCCGGACAGGGAAAGGGTGAAGCTTTCTTT
>-|TRBV30|TRBJ1-6|-
CAWGQTGAPNSPLHF
TGTGCCTGGGGGCAAACGGGAGCACCAAATTCACCCCTCCACTTT
>TRBD1|TRBV6-5|TRBJ2-5|-
CASRGQGVETQYF
TGTGCCAGCAGGGGACAGGGGGTAGAGACCCAGTACTTC
>-|TRBV5-1|TRBJ1-4|-
CASSLGQGLLTNEKLFF
TGCGCCAGCAGCTTGGGTCAGGGGTTATTGACTAATGAAAAACTGTTTTTT
>TRBD2|TRBV7-9|TRBJ2-3|-
CASSWRTSGTDTQYF
TGTGCCAGCAGCTGGAGGACTAGCGGCACAGATACGCAGTATTTT